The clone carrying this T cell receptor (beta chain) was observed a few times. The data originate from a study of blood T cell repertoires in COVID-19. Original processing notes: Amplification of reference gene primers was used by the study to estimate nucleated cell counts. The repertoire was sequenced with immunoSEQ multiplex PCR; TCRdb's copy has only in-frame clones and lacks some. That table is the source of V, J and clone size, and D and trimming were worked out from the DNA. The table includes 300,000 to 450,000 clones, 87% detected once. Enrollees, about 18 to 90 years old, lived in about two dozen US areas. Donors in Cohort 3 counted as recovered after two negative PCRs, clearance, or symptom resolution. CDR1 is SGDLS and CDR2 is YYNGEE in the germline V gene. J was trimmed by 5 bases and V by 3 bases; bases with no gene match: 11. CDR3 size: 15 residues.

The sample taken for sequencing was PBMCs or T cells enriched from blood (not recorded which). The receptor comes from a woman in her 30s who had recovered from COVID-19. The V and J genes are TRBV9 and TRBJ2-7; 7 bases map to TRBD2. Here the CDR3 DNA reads TGTGCCAGCAGCGCGGGGGGAAATCACCCGGACGAGCAGTACTTC. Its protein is CASSAGGNHPDEQYF. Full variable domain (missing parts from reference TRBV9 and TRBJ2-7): DSGVTQTPKHLITATGQRVTLRCSPRSGDLSVYWYQQSLDQGLQFLIQYYNGEERAKGNILERFSAQQFPDLHSELNLSSLELGDSALYFCASSAGGNHPDEQYFGPGTRLTVT.